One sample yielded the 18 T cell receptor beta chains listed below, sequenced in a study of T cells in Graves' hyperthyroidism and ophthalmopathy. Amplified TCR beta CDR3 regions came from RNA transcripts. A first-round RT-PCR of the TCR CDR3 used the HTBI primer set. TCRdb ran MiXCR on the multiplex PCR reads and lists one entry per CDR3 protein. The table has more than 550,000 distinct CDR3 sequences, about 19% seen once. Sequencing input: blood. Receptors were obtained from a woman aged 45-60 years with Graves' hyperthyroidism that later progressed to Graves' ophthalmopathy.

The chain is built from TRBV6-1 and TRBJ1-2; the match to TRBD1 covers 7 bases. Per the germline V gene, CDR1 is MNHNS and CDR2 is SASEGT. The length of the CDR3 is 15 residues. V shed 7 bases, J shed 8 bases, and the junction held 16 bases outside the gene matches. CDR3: CASTPRGEGALGYTF. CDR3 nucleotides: TGTGCCAGCACTCCCCGGGGGGAGGGGGCGTTGGGCTACACCTTC.

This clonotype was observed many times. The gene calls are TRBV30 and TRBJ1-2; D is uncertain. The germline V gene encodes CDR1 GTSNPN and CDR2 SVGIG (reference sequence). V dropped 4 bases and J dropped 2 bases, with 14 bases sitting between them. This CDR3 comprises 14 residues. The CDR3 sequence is CAWTQQTPNYGYTF. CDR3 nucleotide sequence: TGTGCCTGGACCCAACAGACCCCCAACTATGGCTACACCTTC.

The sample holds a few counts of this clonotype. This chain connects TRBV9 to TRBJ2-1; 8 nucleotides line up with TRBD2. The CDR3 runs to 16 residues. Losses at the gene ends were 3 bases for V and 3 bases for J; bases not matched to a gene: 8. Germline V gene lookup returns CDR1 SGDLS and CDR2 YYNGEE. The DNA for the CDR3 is TGTGCCAGCAGCGCCTGGCGGGGGGATTACTACAATGAGCAGTTCTTC. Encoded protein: CASSAWRGDYYNEQFF.

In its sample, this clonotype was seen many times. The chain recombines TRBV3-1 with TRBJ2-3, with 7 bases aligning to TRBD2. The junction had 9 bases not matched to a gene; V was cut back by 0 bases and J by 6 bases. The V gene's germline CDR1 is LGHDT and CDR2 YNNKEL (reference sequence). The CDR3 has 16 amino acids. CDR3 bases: TGTGCCAGCAGCCAAGACCCCTTTATGGGGGGGGATACGCAGTATTTT. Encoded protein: CASSQDPFMGGDTQYF.

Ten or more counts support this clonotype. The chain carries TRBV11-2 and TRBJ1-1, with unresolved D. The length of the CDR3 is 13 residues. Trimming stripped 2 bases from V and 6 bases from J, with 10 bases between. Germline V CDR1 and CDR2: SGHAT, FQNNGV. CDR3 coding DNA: TGTGCCAGCAGCTTATGGAGGGCCTCTGAAGCTTTCTTT. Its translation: CASSLWRASEAFF.

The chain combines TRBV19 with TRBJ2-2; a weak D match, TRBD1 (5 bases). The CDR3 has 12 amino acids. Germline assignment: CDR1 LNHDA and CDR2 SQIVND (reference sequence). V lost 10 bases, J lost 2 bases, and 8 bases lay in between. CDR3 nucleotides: TGTGCCACAGGACATAACACCGGGGAGCTGTTTTTT. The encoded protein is CATGHNTGELFF.

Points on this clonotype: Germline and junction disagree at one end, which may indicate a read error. Here the CDR3 reads CASSSPGLAGGPDDEQFF. Here the CDR3 DNA reads TGCGCCAGCAGCTCCCCCGGACTAGCGGGGGGGCCGGACGATGAGCAGTTCTTC. The chain carries TRBV13 and TRBJ2-1, with TRBD2 matching 15 bases. The germline V gene encodes CDR1 PRHDT and CDR2 FYEKMQ (reference sequence). There are 18 residues in the CDR3. Combining the CDR3 with reference TRBV13 and TRBJ2-1 gives the whole variable domain AAGVIQSPRHLIKEKRETATLKCYPIPRHDTVYWYQQGPGQDPQFLISFYEKMQSDKGSIPDRFSAQQFSDYHSELNMSSLELGDSALYFCASSSPGLAGGPDDEQFFGPGTRLTVL.

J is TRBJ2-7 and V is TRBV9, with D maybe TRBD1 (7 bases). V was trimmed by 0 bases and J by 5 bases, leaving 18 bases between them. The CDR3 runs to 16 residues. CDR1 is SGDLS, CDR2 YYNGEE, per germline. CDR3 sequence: CASSVGWGDRPHEQYF. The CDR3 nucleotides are TGTGCCAGCAGCGTAGGGTGGGGGGACAGACCTCACGAGCAGTACTTC.

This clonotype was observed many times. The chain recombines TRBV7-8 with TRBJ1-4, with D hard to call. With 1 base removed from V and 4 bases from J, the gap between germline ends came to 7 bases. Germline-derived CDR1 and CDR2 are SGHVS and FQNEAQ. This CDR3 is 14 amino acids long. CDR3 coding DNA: TGTGCCAGCAGCTTAGGAAATTATAATGAAAAACTGTTTTTT. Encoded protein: CASSLGNYNEKLFF.

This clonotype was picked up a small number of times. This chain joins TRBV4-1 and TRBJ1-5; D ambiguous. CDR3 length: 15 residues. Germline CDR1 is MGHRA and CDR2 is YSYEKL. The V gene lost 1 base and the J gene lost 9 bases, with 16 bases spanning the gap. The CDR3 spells CASSQGTNSQLPQHF. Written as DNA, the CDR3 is TGCGCCAGCAGCCAAGGAACAAACAGCCAGCTGCCCCAGCATTTT.

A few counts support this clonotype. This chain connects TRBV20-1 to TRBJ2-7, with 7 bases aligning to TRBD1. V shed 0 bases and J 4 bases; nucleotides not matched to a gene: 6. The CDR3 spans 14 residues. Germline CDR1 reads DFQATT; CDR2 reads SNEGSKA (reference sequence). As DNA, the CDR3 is TGCAGTGCTAGAGATGAGGGACAGACATACGAGCAGTACTTC. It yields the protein CSARDEGQTYEQYF.

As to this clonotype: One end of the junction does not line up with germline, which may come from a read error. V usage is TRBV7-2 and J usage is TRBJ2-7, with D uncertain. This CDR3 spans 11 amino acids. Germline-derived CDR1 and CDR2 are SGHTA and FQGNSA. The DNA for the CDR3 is TGTGCCAGCAGCCCACTATACGGGCAGTACTTC. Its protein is CASSPLYGQYF.

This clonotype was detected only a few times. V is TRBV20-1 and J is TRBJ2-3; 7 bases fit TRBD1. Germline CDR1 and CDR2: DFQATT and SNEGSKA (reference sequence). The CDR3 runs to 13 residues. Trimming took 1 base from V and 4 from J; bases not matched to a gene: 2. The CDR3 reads CSARVTGADTQYF. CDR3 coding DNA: TGCAGTGCTAGAGTTACAGGGGCAGATACGCAGTATTTT.

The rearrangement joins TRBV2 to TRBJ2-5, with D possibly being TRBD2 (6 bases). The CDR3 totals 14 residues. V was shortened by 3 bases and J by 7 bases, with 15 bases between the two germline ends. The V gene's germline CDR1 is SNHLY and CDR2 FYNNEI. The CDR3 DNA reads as TGTGCCAGCAGTGACATCACGGGAGTGGGGACCCAGTACTTC. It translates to CASSDITGVGTQYF.

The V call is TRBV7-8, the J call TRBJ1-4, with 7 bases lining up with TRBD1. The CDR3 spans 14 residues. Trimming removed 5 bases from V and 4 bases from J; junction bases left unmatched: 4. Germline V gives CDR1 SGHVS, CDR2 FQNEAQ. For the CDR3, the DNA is TGTGCCAGCAGCCCGACAGGGTTTAATGAAAAACTGTTTTTT. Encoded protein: CASSPTGFNEKLFF.

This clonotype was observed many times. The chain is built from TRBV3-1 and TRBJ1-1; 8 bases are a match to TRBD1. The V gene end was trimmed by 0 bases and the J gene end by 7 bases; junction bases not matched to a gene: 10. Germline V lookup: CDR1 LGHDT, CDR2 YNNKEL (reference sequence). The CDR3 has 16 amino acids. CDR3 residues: CASSQEAGGAGGEAFF. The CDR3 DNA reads TGTGCCAGCAGCCAAGAGGCAGGGGGCGCGGGAGGTGAAGCTTTCTTT.

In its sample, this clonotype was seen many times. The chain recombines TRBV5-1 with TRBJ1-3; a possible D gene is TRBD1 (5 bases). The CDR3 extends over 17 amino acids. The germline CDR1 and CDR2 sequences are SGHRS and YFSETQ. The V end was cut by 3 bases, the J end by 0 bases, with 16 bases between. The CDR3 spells CASSYEPGRLSGNTIYF. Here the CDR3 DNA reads TGCGCCAGCAGCTATGAACCGGGACGCCTCTCTGGAAACACCATATATTTT.

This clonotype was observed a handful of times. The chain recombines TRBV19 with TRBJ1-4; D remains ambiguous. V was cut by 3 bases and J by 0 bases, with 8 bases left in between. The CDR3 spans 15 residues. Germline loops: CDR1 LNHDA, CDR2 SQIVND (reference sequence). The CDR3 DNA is TGTGCCAGTAGTATGAACGGGGCAACTAATGAAAAACTGTTTTTT. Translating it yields CASSMNGATNEKLFF.